The 18 T cell receptor beta chains in this list originate from one sample, sequenced in a study of breast tumors, draining lymph nodes, adjacent tissues. In TCRdb, the multiplex PCR reads were re-called with MiXCR into one record per CDR3 protein. The data show under 350,000 distinct CDR3 sequences, 30% to 35% seen once. The lymph nodes were axillary draining lymph nodes from breast cancer patients. Sequenced: axillary lymph node tissue. Every receptor here comes from a female donor with breast cancer. Some clones in this sample may be carry-over from other donors' samples.

This clonotype was seen ten or more times. The J gene is TRBJ2-7, the V gene TRBV19, with 11 bases fitting TRBD2. Germline V lookup: CDR1 LNHDA, CDR2 SQIVND (reference sequence). Losses at the gene ends were 5 bases for V and 7 bases for J; bases not matched to a gene: 7. This CDR3 is built from 14 residues. The CDR3 DNA follows: TGTGCCAGTAGTCCGACTAGCGGGACGGGGGAGCAGTACTTC. Protein sequence: CASSPTSGTGEQYF.

With respect to this clonotype: It may be a read error: a sequence one base away is much more abundant. The chain has TRBV20-1 and TRBJ2-7; 10 bases match TRBD2. CDR1 is DFQATT, CDR2 SNEGSKA, per germline (reference sequence). The V segment lost 3 bases and the J segment 6 bases; nucleotides outside the gene matches: 8. This CDR3 spans 14 amino acids. CDR3 DNA sequence: TGCAGTGCTAGTATCCTAGCGGGAGTCCCCGAGCAGTACTTC. It translates to CSASILAGVPEQYF.

The sample holds many counts of this clonotype. The chain employs TRBV5-5 and TRBJ2-3; possibly TRBD2 for D (5 bases). The CDR3 covers 16 residues. Trimming took off 0 bases at V and 2 bases at J, with 13 bases between the two ends. Germline CDR1 SGHKS, CDR2 YYEKEE (reference sequence). CDR3 protein: CASSLAFSGITDTQYF. The CDR3 coding sequence is TGTGCCAGCAGCTTGGCCTTTTCGGGAATCACAGATACGCAGTATTTT.

Many counts were recorded for this clonotype. The chain is built from TRBV11-2 and TRBJ2-1; D might be TRBD2 (6 bases). The CDR3 has 14 residues. Germline lookup yields CDR1 SGHAT and CDR2 FQNNGV. The ends were cut back, 5 bases at V and 5 bases at J, with 13 bases in the middle. CDR3 DNA sequence: TGTGCCAGCAGCCCCACGCGCGGGAACAATGAGCAGTTCTTC. Its translation: CASSPTRGNNEQFF.

This clonotype was counted ten times or more. This sequence joins TRBV11-2 and TRBJ2-3; D call uncertain. Trimming stripped 5 bases from V and 3 bases from J, with 12 bases between. The CDR3 sequence is 14 residues long. The germline gives CDR1 SGHAT, CDR2 FQNNGV. The DNA for the CDR3 is TGTGCCAGCAGCCTTAGATTGGCTACAGATACGCAGTATTTT. As protein: CASSLRLATDTQYF.

This clonotype appeared many times. The gene calls are TRBV15 and TRBJ2-2, with 10 bases aligning to TRBD2. Germline trimming cut 0 bases from V and 1 base from J; bases unmatched to any gene: 5. Looked up from germline, CDR1 is LNHNV and CDR2 is YYDKDF (reference sequence). The CDR3 has 18 residues. CDR3 DNA sequence: TGTGCCACCAGCAGAGAGAAGTCTAGCGGGAGGAACACCGGGGAGCTGTTTTTT. This translates into CATSREKSSGRNTGELFF.

This clonotype was picked up many times. The chain joins TRBV2 to TRBJ1-4; the D is unclear. V was cut by 1 base and J by 8 bases, with 17 bases left in between. There are 16 residues in the CDR3. The germline gives CDR1 SNHLY, CDR2 FYNNEI. This CDR3 reads CASSEVGRVAGEKLFF. In DNA, the CDR3 is TGTGCCAGCAGTGAAGTAGGGCGGGTTGCGGGGGAAAAACTGTTTTTT.

This clonotype was recorded at least ten times. The chain has TRBV5-6 and TRBJ2-3, with D possibly being TRBD1 (6 bases). The ends were cut back, 0 bases at V and 3 bases at J, with 11 bases in the middle. Germline V gene sequence: CDR1 SGHDT, CDR2 YYEEEE. CDR3 size: 15 residues. CDR3 sequence (DNA): TGTGCCAGCAGCTTGGCAGGGGTCGGAACAGATACGCAGTATTTT. This sequence encodes CASSLAGVGTDTQYF.

As regards this clonotype: At one end the junction does not follow the germline gene, possibly because of a read error. This sequence joins TRBV9 and TRBJ2-5; no firm D call. This CDR3 has 13 amino acids. Germline-derived CDR1 and CDR2 are SGDLS and YYNGEE. The CDR3 here is CVSSARVAETQYF. CDR3 coding DNA: TGTGTCAGCAGCGCACGGGTTGCTGAGACCCAGTACTTC.

As regards this clonotype: A much more abundant neighbour one base away suggests this may be a read error. The rearrangement links TRBV5-8 to TRBJ1-5; perhaps TRBD1 as D (5 bases). CDR3 length: 13 amino acids. Germline V CDR1 and CDR2: SGHTS, YDEGEE. Trimming removed 2 bases at V and 6 bases at J, with 9 bases between. This CDR3 reads CASSLQVSQPQHF. The CDR3 region has the DNA TGTGCCAGCAGCTTACAGGTTTCTCAGCCCCAGCATTTT.

With regard to this clonotype: Just one base apart from a much larger clone, this may be a read error. Given the absence of the conserved phenylalanine or tryptophan at the CDR3 end, a read error is likely. The chain carries TRBV19 and TRBJ2-5; tentative D call: TRBD2 (5 bases). The CDR3 length is 16 residues. Germline CDR1 LNHDA, CDR2 SQIVND (reference sequence). Trimming took off 3 bases at V and 4 bases at J, with 18 bases between the two ends. CDR3 DNA sequence: TGTGCCAGTAGTATCTTCCGGGGTAGCAGAGGAGAGACCCAGTACTCC. This gives the protein CASSIFRGSRGETQYS.

This clonotype was seen ten or more times. The gene calls are TRBV11-3 and TRBJ2-1; D is unclear. The V end was cut by 6 bases, the J end by 5 bases, with 11 bases between. The CDR3 has 13 amino acids. Germline V gene sequence: CDR1 SGHNT, CDR2 YENEEA. The CDR3: CASSSATDNEQFF. The CDR3 DNA reads TGTGCCAGCAGTTCGGCGACCGACAATGAGCAGTTCTTC.

The rearrangement uses TRBV6-1 and TRBJ2-7; D assignment may be TRBD1 or TRBD2 (8 bases each). The CDR3 has 14 residues. Trimming cost V 11 bases and J 7 bases, with 24 bases left between them. Germline V CDR1 and CDR2: MNHNS, SASEGT. CDR3 loop: CAGVSDRAGGEQYF. DNA of the CDR3: TGTGCCGGGGTCTCGGACAGGGCGGGAGGAGAGCAGTACTTC.

This chain links TRBV7-9 with TRBJ1-3; D unresolved. Trimming left V 5 bases short and J 0 bases short, with 11 bases between. Germline-derived CDR1 and CDR2 are SEHNR and FQNEAQ (reference sequence). The CDR3 is made up of 15 amino acids. In DNA, the CDR3 is TGTGCCAGCAGCCCGAGCTGGGACTCTGGAAACACCATATATTTT. Residues: CASSPSWDSGNTIYF.

This clonotype was counted only a few times. The chain recombines TRBV6-5 with TRBJ1-2, with 7 bases aligning to TRBD1. The CDR3 is 14 residues long. The V gene end was trimmed by 7 bases and the J gene end by 5 bases; junction bases not matched to a gene: 10. The germline gives CDR1 MNHEY, CDR2 SVGAGI. CDR3 region: CASTKTGTAYGYTF. DNA for the CDR3: TGTGCCAGCACCAAAACAGGGACAGCGTATGGCTACACCTTC.

V usage is TRBV6-6 and J usage is TRBJ2-1, with a weak D call TRBD2 (5 bases). Germline V gives CDR1 MNHNY, CDR2 SVGAGI (reference sequence). The CDR3 sequence is 16 residues long. Trimming took off 7 bases at V and 9 bases at J, with 25 bases between the two ends. This CDR3 is CASTQNPIVLSGEQFF. In DNA form, the CDR3 reads TGTGCCAGCACCCAGAACCCGATTGTATTGAGCGGTGAGCAGTTCTTC.

This clonotype occurred many times. This chain uses TRBV14 with TRBJ2-5; D gene unclear. Germline assignment: CDR1 SGHDN and CDR2 FVKESK. This CDR3 contains 13 residues. V was shortened by 1 base and J by 3 bases, with 6 bases between the two germline ends. As DNA, the CDR3 is TGTGCCAGCAGCCAAGGAATTAAAGAGACCCAGTACTTC. This sequence encodes CASSQGIKETQYF.

J is TRBJ1-2 and V is TRBV29-1, with D tentatively TRBD1 (6 bases). V was trimmed by 8 bases and J by 4 bases, leaving 14 bases between them. Germline V gene lookup returns CDR1 SQVTM and CDR2 ANQGSEA. This CDR3 contains 12 residues. The CDR3 DNA is TGCAGCTTGGACAGAAGATCCTATGGCTACACCTTC. Encoded protein: CSLDRRSYGYTF.